These T cell receptor beta chains were read from a single sample in a study of T cells after yellow fever vaccination. Using its own MiXCR run on the 5' RACE reads, TCRdb lists one record per CDR3 protein. This sample has 360,000 or so distinct CDR3 sequences, with approximately 10% found just once. The material sequenced was PBMCs, taken on the day of the first yellow fever vaccination. These receptor sequences come from a man in his late teens or twenties who received the YFV17D yellow fever vaccine. Each CDR3 is given with its conserved first and last residue. Fields, in order: clone size, J gene, V gene, D gene, CDR3 protein, CDR3 DNA. A D gene is named only where the DNA matches it firmly. Clone size is not always given. Where it is, it says once, few, many or a class for expanded clones.

clone_size: many; j_call: TRBJ2-3; v_call: TRBV5-6; d_call: TRBD1; cdr3_aa: CASSRTGTVPDTQYF; cdr3_nt: TGTGCCAGCAGCAGGACAGGGACAGTTCCAGATACGCAGTATTTT
clone_size: NA; j_call: TRBJ2-2; v_call: TRBV12-3/TRBV12-4; d_call: NA; cdr3_aa: CASSFRLAGLGELFF; cdr3_nt: TGTGCCAGCAGTTTTAGGTTGGCGGGGCTCGGGGAGCTGTTTTTT
clone_size: few; j_call: TRBJ2-3; v_call: TRBV11-2; d_call: NA; cdr3_aa: CASSPILGASTDTQYF; cdr3_nt: TGTGCCAGCAGCCCTATTTTGGGGGCAAGCACAGATACGCAGTATTTT
clone_size: NA; j_call: TRBJ2-1; v_call: TRBV9; d_call: NA; cdr3_aa: CASSVNSRTHEQFF; cdr3_nt: TGTGCCAGCAGCGTAAACTCTAGGACCCATGAGCAGTTCTTC
clone_size: few; j_call: TRBJ1-5; v_call: TRBV10-3; d_call: NA; cdr3_aa: CAISVPEGGSLRPQHF; cdr3_nt: TGTGCCATCAGTGTCCCGGAGGGGGGGAGCTTGAGGCCCCAGCATTTT
clone_size: few; j_call: TRBJ1-1; v_call: TRBV6-2/TRBV6-3; d_call: NA; cdr3_aa: CASSYVQKTEAFF; cdr3_nt: TGTGCCAGCAGTTACGTCCAAAAGACTGAAGCTTTCTTT
clone_size: few; j_call: TRBJ1-1; v_call: TRBV29-1; d_call: NA; cdr3_aa: CSVATDSNTEAFF; cdr3_nt: TGCAGCGTGGCCACCGACAGTAACACTGAAGCTTTCTTT
clone_size: few; j_call: TRBJ2-1; v_call: TRBV2; d_call: NA; cdr3_aa: CASSVSKASGTEQFF; cdr3_nt: TGTGCCAGCAGTGTTAGCAAAGCTTCGGGTACTGAGCAGTTCTTC
clone_size: few; j_call: TRBJ1-2; v_call: TRBV7-2; d_call: NA; cdr3_aa: CASSPSQGRTDGYTF; cdr3_nt: TGTGCCAGCAGCCCAAGCCAAGGGAGGACGGATGGCTACACCTTC
clone_size: few; j_call: TRBJ2-2; v_call: TRBV11-2; d_call: TRBD1; cdr3_aa: CASRPVRQGRPGELFF; cdr3_nt: TGTGCCAGCCGCCCAGTTCGACAGGGGAGGCCCGGGGAGCTGTTTTTT
clone_size: NA; j_call: TRBJ1-6; v_call: TRBV27; d_call: NA; cdr3_aa: CASSLSAGRAYNSPLHF; cdr3_nt: TGTGCCAGCAGTTTATCGGCCGGGCGCGCCTATAATTCACCCCTCCACTTT
clone_size: NA; j_call: TRBJ1-4; v_call: TRBV7-3; d_call: TRBD1; cdr3_aa: CASSLGDRTYSTNEKLFF; cdr3_nt: TGTGCCAGCAGCTTAGGGGACAGGACGTATTCGACTAATGAAAAACTGTTTTTT
clone_size: NA; j_call: TRBJ2-3; v_call: TRBV6-1; d_call: TRBD1; cdr3_aa: CASTLQGVRTDTQYF; cdr3_nt: TGTGCCAGCACCCTCCAGGGGGTTCGCACAGATACGCAGTATTTT
clone_size: few; j_call: TRBJ1-5; v_call: TRBV27; d_call: NA; cdr3_aa: CASSLRWGDQPQHF; cdr3_nt: TGTGCCAGCAGTTTAAGGTGGGGGGATCAGCCCCAGCATTTT
clone_size: few; j_call: TRBJ2-2; v_call: TRBV12-3/TRBV12-4; d_call: TRBD2; cdr3_aa: CASNWGGTLTGELFF; cdr3_nt: TGTGCCAGCAACTGGGGGGGGACTTTGACCGGGGAGCTGTTTTTT
clone_size: few; j_call: TRBJ1-1; v_call: TRBV5-1; d_call: TRBD1; cdr3_aa: CASSLEKGQGTTEAFF; cdr3_nt: TGCGCCAGCAGCTTGGAGAAGGGACAGGGTACTACTGAAGCTTTCTTT
clone_size: NA; j_call: TRBJ2-7; v_call: TRBV6-1; d_call: TRBD1; cdr3_aa: CASTTRDRAIEQYF; cdr3_nt: TGTGCCAGCACGACCCGGGACAGGGCGATCGAGCAGTACTTC
clone_size: NA; j_call: TRBJ1-4; v_call: TRBV7-9; d_call: NA; cdr3_aa: CASSSRVGLNEKLFF; cdr3_nt: TGTGCCAGCAGCTCTAGGGTGGGATTAAATGAAAAACTGTTTTTT
clone_size: NA; j_call: TRBJ2-5; v_call: TRBV19; d_call: TRBD1; cdr3_aa: CASSITGVETQYF; cdr3_nt: TGTGCCAGTAGTATTACAGGGGTAGAGACCCAGTACTTC
clone_size: few; j_call: TRBJ1-2; v_call: TRBV6-1; d_call: NA; cdr3_aa: CASSLSVGYGYTF; cdr3_nt: TGTGCCAGCAGCCTCAGCGTAGGCTATGGCTACACCTTC
clone_size: many; j_call: TRBJ2-3; v_call: TRBV2; d_call: TRBD2; cdr3_aa: CASSDSGGLPDTQYF; cdr3_nt: TGTGCCAGCAGTGATTCGGGGGGGCTACCAGATACGCAGTATTTT
clone_size: NA; j_call: TRBJ1-1; v_call: TRBV29-1; d_call: NA; cdr3_aa: CAGEGRMNTEAFF; cdr3_nt: TGCGCCGGGGAGGGTAGGATGAACACTGAAGCTTTCTTT
clone_size: NA; j_call: TRBJ2-1; v_call: TRBV5-1; d_call: NA; cdr3_aa: CASSAPGTRNDEQFF; cdr3_nt: TGCGCCAGCAGCGCGCCCGGGACAAGGAACGATGAGCAGTTCTTC
clone_size: NA; j_call: TRBJ2-5; v_call: TRBV9; d_call: TRBD1; cdr3_aa: CASSVGIGGSYQETQYF; cdr3_nt: TGTGCCAGCAGCGTAGGAATAGGGGGCTCGTACCAAGAGACCCAGTACTTC
clone_size: few; j_call: TRBJ2-7; v_call: TRBV12-3/TRBV12-4; d_call: NA; cdr3_aa: CASTLGSSVDEQYF; cdr3_nt: TGTGCCAGCACCTTGGGGTCTAGCGTCGACGAGCAGTACTTC
clone_size: few; j_call: TRBJ2-2; v_call: TRBV4-3; d_call: TRBD2; cdr3_aa: CASSPQSSGHTGELFF; cdr3_nt: TGCGCCAGCAGCCCGCAATCTAGCGGGCACACCGGGGAGCTGTTTTTT
clone_size: many; j_call: TRBJ2-1; v_call: TRBV7-9; d_call: NA; cdr3_aa: CASSVGRLGQFF; cdr3_nt: TGTGCCAGCAGCGTAGGACGCCTAGGGCAGTTCTTC
clone_size: few; j_call: TRBJ2-3; v_call: TRBV20-1; d_call: TRBD2; cdr3_aa: CSARGPSPQRGTSDTQYF; cdr3_nt: TGCAGTGCTAGAGGGCCATCCCCCCAGCGGGGTACGTCAGATACGCAGTATTTT
clone_size: few; j_call: TRBJ1-5; v_call: TRBV5-1; d_call: NA; cdr3_aa: CASSPEGGLRQPQHF; cdr3_nt: TGCGCCAGCAGCCCGGAGGGTGGTCTCCGGCAGCCCCAGCATTTT
clone_size: NA; j_call: TRBJ2-5; v_call: TRBV5-1; d_call: NA; cdr3_aa: CASSLGRGSLQETQYF; cdr3_nt: TGCGCCAGCAGCTTAGGGAGGGGGTCTCTCCAAGAGACCCAGTACTTC
clone_size: NA; j_call: TRBJ2-5; v_call: TRBV27; d_call: TRBD1; cdr3_aa: CASSPRTGGRETQYF; cdr3_nt: TGTGCCAGCAGTCCGAGGACAGGGGGCCGAGAGACCCAGTACTTC